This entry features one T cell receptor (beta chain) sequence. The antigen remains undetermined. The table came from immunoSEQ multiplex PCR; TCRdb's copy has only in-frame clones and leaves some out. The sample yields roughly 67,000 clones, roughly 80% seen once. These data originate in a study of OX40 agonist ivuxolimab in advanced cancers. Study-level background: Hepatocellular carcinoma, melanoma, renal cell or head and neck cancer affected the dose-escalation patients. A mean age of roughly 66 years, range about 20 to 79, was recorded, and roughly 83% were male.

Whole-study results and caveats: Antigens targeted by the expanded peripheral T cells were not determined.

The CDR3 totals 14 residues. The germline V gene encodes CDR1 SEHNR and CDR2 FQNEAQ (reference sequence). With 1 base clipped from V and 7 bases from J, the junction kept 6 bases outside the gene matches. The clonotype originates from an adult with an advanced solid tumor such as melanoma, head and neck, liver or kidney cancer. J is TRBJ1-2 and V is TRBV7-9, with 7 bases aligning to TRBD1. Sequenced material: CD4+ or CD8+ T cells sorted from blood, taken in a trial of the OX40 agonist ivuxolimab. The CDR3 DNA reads TGTGCCAGCAGCTTAGGGGACAGCCTGAGTGGCTACACCTTC. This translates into CASSLGDSLSGYTF.